These 8 T cell receptor beta chains share one sample of origin, sequenced in a study of low-dose radiotherapy and immunotherapy resistance in tumors. Time point specified: after trial treatment. Treatment noted: LDRT plus nivolumab, ipilimumab, low-dose cyclophosphamide and aspirin (RACIN trial). Amplification of TCRs used a constant-region primer and V-primer adapter for around 20 PCR cycles. TCRdb reprocessed the reads via MiXCR and lists one record per CDR3 protein. The data contain about 52,000 distinct CDR3 sequences, roughly 33% of them seen just once; the ten biggest clones take up roughly 8.2%. The sample here was PBMCs, taken after low-dose radiotherapy plus immunotherapy. The receptors were sampled from a male donor with rectosigmoid adenocarcinoma.

This clonotype was picked up many times. V gene TRBV4-1 combines with J gene TRBJ2-1; TRBD1 might be the D (5 bases). V was cut by 4 bases and J by 6 bases, with 22 bases left in between. CDR1 is MGHRA, CDR2 YSYEKL, per germline. The CDR3 contains 17 residues. The CDR3, as DNA: TGCGCCAGCAGCCCCCCGTTAGGGGCAGGGTTGGTCAATGAGCAGTTCTTC. This gives the protein CASSPPLGAGLVNEQFF.

Regarding this clonotype: Mismatch with germline at one junction end may stem from a read error. The chain links TRBV5-3 to TRBJ2-7, with 10 bases fitting TRBD1. TRBV5-3 is recorded as an ORF, its role being uncertain. The CDR3 contains 15 residues. CDR3 region: CASSLAGTGDYEQYF. DNA of the CDR3: TGTGCCAGCAGCTTGGCCGGGACAGGGGATTACGAGCAGTACTTC.

The rearrangement uses TRBV6-2 or TRBV6-3 and TRBJ2-2; the match to TRBD2 covers 7 bases. With V trimmed by 10 bases and J by 2 bases, 10 bases remained unmatched. CDR1 and CDR2 (germline): MNHEY, SVGEGT. This CDR3 comprises 15 residues. The CDR3 coding sequence is TGTGCCACTACGGGGGGTTTCCTAAACACCGGGGAGCTGTTTTTT. It codes for CATTGGFLNTGELFF.

This chain joins TRBV7-9 and TRBJ2-1; D could derive from TRBD1 or TRBD2 (5 bases each). V dropped 10 bases and J dropped 5 bases, with 18 bases sitting between them. Per the germline V gene, CDR1 is SEHNR and CDR2 is FQNEAQ (reference sequence). This CDR3 comprises 14 residues. CDR3 sequence: CAILGQGEDNEQFF. Here the CDR3 DNA reads TGTGCCATTTTGGGCCAGGGAGAGGACAATGAGCAGTTCTTC.

This clonotype was seen at least ten times. The gene calls are TRBV9 and TRBJ2-1; D is undetermined. Per the germline V gene, CDR1 is SGDLS and CDR2 is YYNGEE. The CDR3 runs to 13 residues. V dropped 4 bases and J dropped 12 bases, with 17 bases sitting between them. CDR3 amino acids: CASSPAPVTGQFF. DNA for the CDR3: TGTGCCAGCAGCCCAGCTCCGGTTACTGGGCAGTTCTTC. The entire variable domain, with the rest obtained from reference TRBV9 and TRBJ2-1, is as follows: DSGVTQTPKHLITATGQRVTLRCSPRSGDLSVYWYQQSLDQGLQFLIQYYNGEERAKGNILERFSAQQFPDLHSELNLSSLELGDSALYFCASSPAPVTGQFFGPGTRLTVL.

This clonotype was seen repeatedly, ten times or more. V usage is TRBV18 and J usage is TRBJ1-5; the D gene is possibly TRBD1 (5 bases). The CDR3 runs 15 residues. Per the germline V gene, CDR1 is KGHSH and CDR2 is LQKENI. Deletions cut 4 bases from V and 7 bases from J, with 17 bases between. DNA of the CDR3: TGTGCCAGCTCACTGGGGACGGTTGGGAGACAGCCCCAGCATTTT. The encoded protein is CASSLGTVGRQPQHF.

This clonotype appeared a few times. The chain carries TRBV19 and TRBJ1-1; 7 positions agree with TRBD1. The V segment lost 10 bases and the J segment 4 bases; nucleotides outside the gene matches: 15. The germline CDR1 and CDR2 sequences are LNHDA and SQIVND (reference sequence). The CDR3 has 15 residues. The CDR3 loop is CATSLGGPGGTEAFF. As DNA, the CDR3 is TGTGCCACCTCCCTTGGCGGGCCAGGGGGCACTGAAGCTTTCTTT.

This clonotype was seen ten or more times. The chain uses TRBV27 and TRBJ2-7, with no clear D. The germline gives CDR1 MNHEY, CDR2 SMNVEV (reference sequence). With 0 bases removed from V and 5 bases from J, the gap between germline ends came to 8 bases. The CDR3 extends over 13 amino acids. The CDR3 sequence: CASSLSSPHEQYF. The CDR3 nucleotides are TGTGCCAGCAGTTTATCCTCCCCCCACGAGCAGTACTTC.